This TCR beta chain appears in the sequencing data of a study of response to subunit inactivated influenza vaccine. TCRdb analysed the RT-PCR reads with MiXCR anew, one entry per CDR3 protein. The sample includes 650,000 to 800,000 distinct CDR3 sequences, about 15% of them seen just once. Trimming removed 6 bases at V and 9 bases at J, with 18 bases between. Germline CDR1 is DFQATT and CDR2 is SNEGSKA (reference sequence). This CDR3 region has 13 residues. The chain combines TRBV20-1 with TRBJ2-1; TRBD2 might be the D (6 bases). The sequence came from a man aged 50-60 years who received an inactivated influenza vaccine. The starting material was PBMCs from blood, obtained 14 days before vaccination. Here the CDR3 reads CSAKASAGSEQFF. The CDR3 coding sequence is TGCAGTGCCAAGGCGTCCGCCGGGAGTGAGCAGTTCTTC.